A selection of T cell receptor beta chains follows, all from one sample in a study of HIV-infected patients and healthy controls. MiXCR was run by TCRdb on the 5' RACE reads, yielding one entry per CDR3 protein. This table holds around 62,000 distinct CDR3 sequences, 15% to 20% found once. The source material was CD4+ T cells from blood. These receptors came from a human donor in good health. Each CDR3 is given with its conserved first and last residue. A D gene is named only where the DNA matches it firmly. Size is omitted from some rows. Given values are once, few, many or a class for expanded clones.

v_gene	j_gene	abundance	d_gene	CDR3nt	CDR3aa
TRBV25-1	TRBJ2-5	.	.	TGTGCCAGCAGTCCAGAAGCCGAGACCCAGTACTTC	CASSPEAETQYF
TRBV11-1	TRBJ1-1	.	.	TGTGCCAGCAGCTTAAGTTGGGGGAACACTGAAGCTTTCTTT	CASSLSWGNTEAFF
TRBV20-1	TRBJ2-2	many	.	TGCAGTGCTAGTGATGTGAGGGCCGGGGAGCTGTTTTTT	CSASDVRAGELFF
TRBV5-1	TRBJ2-5	many	.	TGCGCCAGCAGCGTCGAGTCGGGTGTTCAAGAGACCCAGTACTTC	CASSVESGVQETQYF
TRBV5-1	TRBJ2-3	many	.	TGCGCCAGCAGCTTGGTTGGTACAGATACGCAGTATTTT	CASSLVGTDTQYF
TRBV19	TRBJ2-2	.	.	TGTGCCAGTAGTACCCCCTTTCCTCTGGGGTTAAACACCGGGGAGCTGTTTTTT	CASSTPFPLGLNTGELFF
TRBV13	TRBJ2-2	few	.	TGTGCCAGCAGCTTAGTGAACACCGGGGAGCTGTTTTTT	CASSLVNTGELFF
TRBV12-5	TRBJ2-1	few	.	TGTGCTAGTGCGGATCGGGGCTCCTACAATGAGCAGTTCTTC	CASADRGSYNEQFF
TRBV7-2	TRBJ1-4	.	.	TGTGCCAGCAGCCTACAGGGCTCCAATGCTGGGACTAATGAAAAACTGTTTTTT	CASSLQGSNAGTNEKLFF
TRBV20-1	TRBJ2-1	many	TRBD2	TGCAGTGCTTCCAGGACTAGCGGGAGAAATGAGCAGTTCTTC	CSASRTSGRNEQFF
TRBV27	TRBJ2-7	.	.	TGTGCCAGCAGTAAGACCCGGACTTACGAGCAGTACTTC	CASSKTRTYEQYF
TRBV18	TRBJ1-2	few	.	TGTGCCAGCTCACGGCAGACTGATGGCTACACCTTC	CASSRQTDGYTF
TRBV19	TRBJ1-5	few	.	TGTGCCAGTAGTATAGACAGGGGAGGTAGGTCCCAGCATTTT	CASSIDRGGRSQHF
TRBV19	TRBJ1-5	.	.	TGTGCCAGTAGTATAAGTACAACCAATCAGCCCCAGCATTTT	CASSISTTNQPQHF
TRBV11-2	TRBJ2-7	few	.	TGTGCCAGCAGTCCGGGACGGAGCTCCTACGAGCAGTACTTC	CASSPGRSSYEQYF
TRBV6-5	TRBJ1-5	.	.	TGTGCCAGCAGCTCCGCCCCAAATCAGCCCCAGCATTTT	CASSSAPNQPQHF
TRBV29-1	TRBJ2-6	many	.	TGCAGCGTTGTATTCGTCTCTGGGGCCAACGTCCTGACTTTC	CSVVFVSGANVLTF
TRBV7-2	TRBJ2-5	many	TRBD2	TGTGCCAGCAGCCTGGGACTAGCGGGGGGGTACCAAGAGACCCAGTACTTC	CASSLGLAGGYQETQYF
TRBV7-9	TRBJ2-7	many	TRBD2	TGTGCCAGCAGCCCCAGCGGGGGGGCCCACGAGCAGTACTTC	CASSPSGGAHEQYF
TRBV20-1	TRBJ1-5	.	.	TGCAGTGCTAACCGGGACACCAATCAGCCCCAGCATTTT	CSANRDTNQPQHF
TRBV6-1	TRBJ2-3	many	TRBD1	TGTGCCAGCAGTGAACTTTCACAGGGGAGAACCGATACGCAGTATTTT	CASSELSQGRTDTQYF
TRBV3-1	TRBJ1-5	many	TRBD1	TGTGCCAGCAGCCTAGCGTCAGGGGGCGTTCATCAGCCCCAGCATTTT	CASSLASGGVHQPQHF
TRBV6-6	TRBJ2-2	many	.	TGTGCCAGCAGCTCCGGACAGAACCGTAACACCGGGGAGCTGTTTTTT	CASSSGQNRNTGELFF
TRBV2	TRBJ2-4	.	.	TGTGCCAGCAGTGATCCCCTTGGACTAGCCAAAAACATTCAGTACTTC	CASSDPLGLAKNIQYF
TRBV29-1	TRBJ1-1	.	.	TGCAGCGTTGATACTGGGACTGAAGCTTTCTTT	CSVDTGTEAFF
TRBV3-1	TRBJ2-1	.	.	TGTGCCAGCAGCCCTCCCGGGGGTTACAATGAGCAGTTCTTC	CASSPPGGYNEQFF
TRBV6-5	TRBJ1-1	few	.	TGTGCCAGCAGTACCAATCCGAGGACAGTGGCTTTCTTT	CASSTNPRTVAFF
TRBV27	TRBJ2-7	many	TRBD2	TGTGCCAGCAGTTCTGGCGGGAGGGCCGGGCAGTACTTC	CASSSGGRAGQYF
TRBV6-1	TRBJ2-5	many	TRBD1	TGTGCCAGCAGTGAAACGACAGGGGGCGAGACCCAGTACTTC	CASSETTGGETQYF
TRBV20-1	TRBJ2-3	many	TRBD2	TGCAGTGCTAGTAACCCCCTAGCGGGAACAGGTCAAGATACGCAGTATTTT	CSASNPLAGTGQDTQYF
TRBV29-1	TRBJ1-3	few	.	TGCAGCGTTGGGCTGGGGGACACCATATATTTT	CSVGLGDTIYF
TRBV6-4	TRBJ2-2	.	TRBD2	TGTGCCAGCAGTCCTGACCAGCGGGGTGGCACCGGGGAGCTGTTTTTT	CASSPDQRGGTGELFF
TRBV4-2	TRBJ1-5	many	TRBD1	TGTGCCAGCAGCCACCTGGGACAGGGGACGCAGCCCCAGCATTTT	CASSHLGQGTQPQHF
TRBV7-9	TRBJ2-5	.	.	TGTGCCAGCAGCTTAGCGCTGTCTAACGAAGAGACCCAGTACTTC	CASSLALSNEETQYF
TRBV19	TRBJ2-1	many	.	TGTGCCAGTAGTATACAGGGCGCTCCCGGCATCGAGCAGTTCTTC	CASSIQGAPGIEQFF
TRBV30	TRBJ2-2	many	TRBD1	TGTGCCTGGATGGCTGGACAGGGCAGGGGGGAGCTGTTTTTT	CAWMAGQGRGELFF
TRBV6-6	TRBJ2-2	few	TRBD1	TGTGCCAGCACCCCGGGACAGGGCCGCACCGGGGAGCTGTTTTTT	CASTPGQGRTGELFF
TRBV4-2	TRBJ2-5	many	.	TGTGCCAGCAGCCAAGGGGTTAGCGGCCAAGAGACCCAGTACTTC	CASSQGVSGQETQYF